This TCR beta chain was documented in a study of blood T cell repertoires in COVID-19. At the level of the study: The samples span acute and convalescent COVID-19 from the United States, Italy and Spain.

The CDR3 is 16 residues long. The V gene's germline CDR1 is MDHEN and CDR2 SYDVKM. V was shortened by 6 bases and J by 0 bases, with 15 bases between the two germline ends. In the original analysis: Nucleated cell number was recorded as an estimate derived from reference gene primer amplification. TCRdb's copy holds only in-frame clones and misses some; the assay was immunoSEQ multiplex PCR. For V, J and clone size, that table is used; D and trimming come from the DNA. In the table there are 150,000 to 180,000 clones, approximately 85% of which are singletons. During active infection, Seattle patients enrolled and were then monitored through disease.

This chain uses TRBV28 with TRBJ1-3; the D gene is possibly TRBD1 (5 bases). The sequence came from a man in his sixties with COVID-19, enrolled during active disease. The sample comprised peripheral blood. For the CDR3, the DNA is TGTGCCAGCAGACACAGGCTCAGAGTCTCTGGAAACACCATATATTTT. Translation gives CASRHRLRVSGNTIYF.